This TCR beta chain was sequenced for a study of blood T cell repertoires in COVID-19. Study in general: T cells, B-cell-depleted T cells, or PBMCs supplied cDNA or gDNA.

Sequenced by immunoSEQ multiplex PCR; TCRdb stores in-frame clones only, minus some. The sample lists 200,000 to 300,000 clones; about 85% were seen once. Germline CDR1 reads MDHEN; CDR2 reads SYDVKM. Trimming stripped 7 bases from V and 2 bases from J, with 16 bases between. This CDR3 region has 15 residues. This TCR was sampled from a man in his thirties or forties who had recovered from COVID-19. J is TRBJ2-3 and V is TRBV28; tentatively, D is TRBD1 (5 bases). Sequencing was performed on peripheral blood. The CDR3 sequence: CASTPTYRFTDTQYF. The CDR3 coding sequence is TGTGCCAGCACCCCTACCTACAGGTTCACAGATACGCAGTATTTT.